The entry that follows covers one T cell receptor (beta chain) sequence. Researchers ran the assay at a deep level. Clones were read by immunoSEQ multiplex PCR, and TCRdb kept only the in-frame ones, dropping some. This table has around 2.1 million clones, approximately 96% appearing once. Germline CDR1 and CDR2: SGHNT and YENEEA. Trimming shortened V by 5 bases and J by 4 bases, and 11 bases separated the two germline ends. This CDR3 comprises 13 residues. This specimen belongs to a study of shared clonotypes between healthy human individuals. Donors, healthy HIV-negative adults, lacked recent acute infections or vaccinations. All participating donors were Caucasian adults from Nashville, Tennessee.

Sequencing was performed on naive CD4+ T cells sorted from blood. The subset is: CD45RA+ positively selected. This TCR was sampled from a man between 18 and 35 years old in good health. The chain uses TRBV11-3 and TRBJ2-5, with D unresolved. The CDR3 loop reads CASSPTESETQYF. The CDR3 DNA reads TGTGCCAGCAGCCCAACTGAATCAGAGACCCAGTACTTC.